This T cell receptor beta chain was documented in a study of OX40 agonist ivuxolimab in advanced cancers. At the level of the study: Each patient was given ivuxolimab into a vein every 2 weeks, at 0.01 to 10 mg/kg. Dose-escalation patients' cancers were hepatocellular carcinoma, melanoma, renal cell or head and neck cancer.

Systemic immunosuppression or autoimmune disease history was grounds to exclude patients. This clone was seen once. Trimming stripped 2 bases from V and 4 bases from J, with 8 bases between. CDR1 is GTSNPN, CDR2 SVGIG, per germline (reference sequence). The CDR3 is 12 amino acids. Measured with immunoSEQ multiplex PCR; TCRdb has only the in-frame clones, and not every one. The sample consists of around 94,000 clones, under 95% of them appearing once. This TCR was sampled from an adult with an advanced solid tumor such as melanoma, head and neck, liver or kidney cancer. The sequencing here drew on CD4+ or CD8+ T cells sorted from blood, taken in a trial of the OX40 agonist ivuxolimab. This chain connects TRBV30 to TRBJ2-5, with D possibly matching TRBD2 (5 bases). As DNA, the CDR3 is TGTGCCTGGAGTATAGGAGGAGAGACCCAGTACTTC. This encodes CAWSIGGETQYF.